This T cell receptor (beta chain) came from a study of T cells in Graves' hyperthyroidism and ophthalmopathy. Overall study findings and caveats: Ophthalmopathy stood apart from stable hyperthyroidism in a 13 V-J model.

In patients aged 18 to 65, hyperthyroidism was newly diagnosed, with duration under 2 months. Clinical symptoms, serum thyroxine and TRAb, thyroid ultrasound and orbital computed tomography were used for the diagnoses. Researchers took RNA transcripts and amplified the TCR beta CDR3 regions from them. RT-PCR in the first round (using the HTBI primer set) targeted the TCR CDR3. TCRdb reprocessed the multiplex PCR reads with MiXCR, giving one entry per CDR3 protein. The repertoire has about 680,000 distinct CDR3 sequences, about 35% of them found once; the top ten carry around 31%. V was pared by 4 bases and J by 4 bases, with 7 bases of the junction left unmatched. Germline CDR1 and CDR2: LNHDA and SQIVND (reference sequence). The CDR3 spans 16 residues. Of note for this clonotype: As yet, its antigen is unknown.

This chain connects TRBV19 to TRBJ2-3; 11 bases map to TRBD2. Sequencing was carried out using blood. The receptor was isolated from a woman in her 40s with Graves' hyperthyroidism. The CDR3 DNA follows: TGTGCCAGTAGTAATCCTAGCGGGAGGAGGCCAGATACGCAGTATTTT. Protein: CASSNPSGRRPDTQYF.